Listed below are T cell receptor beta chains from one sample, sequenced in a study of OX40 agonist ivuxolimab in advanced cancers. Some clones are missing from TCRdb's copy, which holds only in-frame ones; the method was immunoSEQ multiplex PCR. The data hold tens of thousands of clones, with approximately 85% observed a single time. The sequences come from CD4+ or CD8+ T cells sorted from blood, collected in a trial of the OX40 agonist ivuxolimab. The receptors stem from an adult with an advanced solid tumor such as melanoma, head and neck, liver or kidney cancer. Both conserved end residues are part of each CDR3. A D gene is named only where the DNA matches it firmly. Only part of the rows carry a size: once, few, many, or a class if the clone is expanded.

len	abundance	v_gene	j_gene	d_gene	CDR3nt	CDR3aa
14	.	TRBV9	TRBJ1-4	.	TGTGCCAGCAGCACACAGGCGGGAGATGAAAAACTGTTTTTT	CASSTQAGDEKLFF
15	.	TRBV6-6	TRBJ2-1	TRBD2	TGTGCCAGCAGCCAACCGGGACTAGCAAGCAATGAGCAGTTCTTC	CASSQPGLASNEQFF
20	once	TRBV19	TRBJ2-7	.	TGTGCCAGTATAAAAGTCGCCGCGTCGAATTCAGGGGCACATTCTTACGAGCAGTACTTC	CASIKVAASNSGAHSYEQYF
15	few	TRBV19	TRBJ1-5	.	TGTGCCAGTAGTTGGGCGAGGGATAGCAATCAGCCCCAGCATTTT	CASSWARDSNQPQHF
17	.	TRBV7-8	TRBJ2-2	TRBD2	TGTGCCAGCAGACTAGCGGGAGCAAGCGGTCACACCGGGGAGCTGTTTTTT	CASRLAGASGHTGELFF
15	few	TRBV14	TRBJ1-1	TRBD1	TGTGCCAGCAGCGCGCTGGACAGGGGAAGGACTGAAGCTTTCTTT	CASSALDRGRTEAFF
15	.	TRBV19	TRBJ2-4	.	TGTGCCAGTAGTATAGTAGGCGTAGCCAAAAACATTCAGTACTTC	CASSIVGVAKNIQYF
11	once	TRBV30	TRBJ1-2	.	TGTGCCTGTGACGGCTGGGATGGCTACACCTTC	CACDGWDGYTF
14	.	TRBV11-1	TRBJ1-1	TRBD1	TGTGCCAGCAGCTTAGTCGCAGGGGGCCTGAATACTTTCTTT	CASSLVAGGLNTFF
13	.	TRBV5-1	TRBJ1-1	.	TGCGCCAGCAGCTTGGAATTGAACACTGAAGCTTTCTTT	CASSLELNTEAFF
16	.	TRBV5-4	TRBJ2-7	.	TGTGCCAGCAGCATGACCGGGACCTCCGTGTCCTACGAGCAGTACTTC	CASSMTGTSVSYEQYF
14	.	TRBV9	TRBJ1-6	TRBD1	TGTGCCAGCAGCTCGGGACAGGCATCCTCACCCCTCCACTTT	CASSSGQASSPLHF
14	few	TRBV6-5	TRBJ1-2	TRBD1	TGTGCCAGCAGTCCCACCCAGGGGGGAGAAGGCTACACCTTC	CASSPTQGGEGYTF
14	once	TRBV10-2	TRBJ2-5	TRBD1	TGCGCCAGCGGGAACCGGGACAGTCAAGAGACCCAGTACTTC	CASGNRDSQETQYF
15	.	TRBV2	TRBJ2-1	TRBD1	TGTGCCAGCAGCGGGGACAGGGCCCCCGGCAATGAGCAGTTCTTC	CASSGDRAPGNEQFF
16	.	TRBV5-1	TRBJ2-5	TRBD1	TGCGCCAGCAGAACCGGGACAGGGTGGAACGAGGAGACCCAGTACTTC	CASRTGTGWNEETQYF
16	.	TRBV6-1	TRBJ1-5	TRBD1	TGTGCCAGCAGTGCCAGGGGACAGGGGCGGAATCAGCCCCAGCATTTT	CASSARGQGRNQPQHF
15	.	TRBV6-5	TRBJ2-7	.	TGTGCCAGCAGTTACTCTCGCGGGCCCTCCTACGAGCAGTACTTC	CASSYSRGPSYEQYF
16	once	TRBV6-5	TRBJ1-6	.	TGTGCCAGCAGTTACTCTCCGGCAGCTCTTTATTCACCCCTCCACTTT	CASSYSPAALYSPLHF
11	.	TRBV11-2	TRBJ1-1	.	TGTGCCAGCAGCGAAGCACCCAGCGCTTTCTTT	CASSEAPSAFF
15	.	TRBV10-1	TRBJ2-7	TRBD1	TGCGCCAGCAGTGACGACAGGGATTGCGCCTACGAGCAGTACTTC	CASSDDRDCAYEQYF
16	.	TRBV27	TRBJ1-2	.	TGTGCCAGCAGTCCCCTGGGGGCAGCCCCCGCCTATGGCTACACCTTC	CASSPLGAAPAYGYTF
19	few	TRBV4-1	TRBJ2-3	.	TGCGCCAGCAGCCCCCGACTAATTCGGACTGGGACTAGCACAGATACGCAGTATTTT	CASSPRLIRTGTSTDTQYF
15	.	TRBV30	TRBJ1-2	TRBD1	TGTGCCTGGGGGGAACAGGGGGCGGTTAACTATGGCTACACCTTC	CAWGEQGAVNYGYTF
16	.	TRBV5-6	TRBJ2-3	.	TGTGCCAGCAGCTTGAATCCGGGGTCTTACACAGATACGCAGTATTTT	CASSLNPGSYTDTQYF
14	.	TRBV5-1	TRBJ1-4	.	TGCGCCAGCAGCTTGTCCCAGGGAGGTGAAAAACTGTTTTTT	CASSLSQGGEKLFF